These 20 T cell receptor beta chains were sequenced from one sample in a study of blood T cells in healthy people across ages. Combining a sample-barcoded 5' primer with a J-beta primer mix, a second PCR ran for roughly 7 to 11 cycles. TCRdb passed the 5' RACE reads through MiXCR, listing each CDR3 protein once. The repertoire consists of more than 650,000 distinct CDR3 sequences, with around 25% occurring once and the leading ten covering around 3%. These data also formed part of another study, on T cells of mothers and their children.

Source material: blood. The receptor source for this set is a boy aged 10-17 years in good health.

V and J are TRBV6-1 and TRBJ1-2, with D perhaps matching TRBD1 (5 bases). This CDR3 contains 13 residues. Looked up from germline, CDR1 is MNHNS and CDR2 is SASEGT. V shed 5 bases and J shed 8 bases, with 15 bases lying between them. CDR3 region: CASSPTRDGGYTF. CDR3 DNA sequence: TGTGCCAGCAGTCCCACACGGGACGGCGGCTACACCTTC.

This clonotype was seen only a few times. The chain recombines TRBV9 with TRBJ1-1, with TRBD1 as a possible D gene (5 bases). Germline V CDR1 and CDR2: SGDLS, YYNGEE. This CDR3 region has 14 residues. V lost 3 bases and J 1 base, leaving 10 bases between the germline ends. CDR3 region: CASSEWDPNTEAFF. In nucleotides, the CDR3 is TGTGCCAGCAGCGAATGGGACCCGAACACTGAAGCTTTCTTT.

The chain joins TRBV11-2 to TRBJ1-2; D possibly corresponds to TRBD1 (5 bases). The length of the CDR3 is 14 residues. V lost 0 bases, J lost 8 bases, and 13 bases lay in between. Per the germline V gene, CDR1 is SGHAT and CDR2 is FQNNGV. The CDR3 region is CASSLDFRAEGYTF. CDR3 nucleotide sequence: TGTGCCAGCAGCTTAGATTTCAGGGCGGAGGGCTACACCTTC.

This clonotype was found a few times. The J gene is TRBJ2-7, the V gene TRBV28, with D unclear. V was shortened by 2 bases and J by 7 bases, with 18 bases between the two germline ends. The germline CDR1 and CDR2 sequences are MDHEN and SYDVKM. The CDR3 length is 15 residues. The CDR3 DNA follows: TGTGCCAGCAGTTTAGTCGGTCTGCCACTCTTGGAGCAGTACTTC. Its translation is CASSLVGLPLLEQYF.

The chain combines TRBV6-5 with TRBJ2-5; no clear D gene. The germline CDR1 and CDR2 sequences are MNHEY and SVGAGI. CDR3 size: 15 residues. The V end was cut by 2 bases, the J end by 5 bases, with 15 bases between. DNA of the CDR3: TGTGCCAGCAGTTACGCTCGGGCCCCCACGGAGACCCAGTACTTC. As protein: CASSYARAPTETQYF.

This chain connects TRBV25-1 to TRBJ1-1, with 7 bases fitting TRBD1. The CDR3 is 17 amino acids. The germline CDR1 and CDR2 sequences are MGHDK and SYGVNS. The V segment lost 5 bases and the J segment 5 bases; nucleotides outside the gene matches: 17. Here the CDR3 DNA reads TGTGCCAGCAGTTCGGTCTCAAAGGGGGCGCGTAGAACTGAAGCTTTCTTT. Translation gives CASSSVSKGARRTEAFF.

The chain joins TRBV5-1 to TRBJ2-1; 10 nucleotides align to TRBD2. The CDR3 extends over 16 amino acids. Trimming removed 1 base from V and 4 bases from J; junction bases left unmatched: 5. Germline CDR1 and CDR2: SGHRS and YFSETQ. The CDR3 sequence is CASSLLTAGGYNEQFF. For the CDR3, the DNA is TGCGCCAGCAGCTTGTTGACAGCGGGGGGGTACAATGAGCAGTTCTTC.

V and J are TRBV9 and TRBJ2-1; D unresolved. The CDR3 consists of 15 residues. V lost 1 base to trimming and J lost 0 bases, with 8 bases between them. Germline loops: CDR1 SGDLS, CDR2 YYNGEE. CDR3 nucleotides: TGTGCCAGCAGCGTACAGTGGGCCTCCTACAATGAGCAGTTCTTC. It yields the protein CASSVQWASYNEQFF.

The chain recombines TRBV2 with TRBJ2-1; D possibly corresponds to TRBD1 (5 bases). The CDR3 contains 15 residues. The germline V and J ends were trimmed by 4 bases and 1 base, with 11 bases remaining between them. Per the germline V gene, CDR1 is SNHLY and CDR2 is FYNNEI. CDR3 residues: CASSVWQGSYNEQFF. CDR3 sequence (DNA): TGTGCCAGCAGTGTATGGCAGGGATCCTACAATGAGCAGTTCTTC.

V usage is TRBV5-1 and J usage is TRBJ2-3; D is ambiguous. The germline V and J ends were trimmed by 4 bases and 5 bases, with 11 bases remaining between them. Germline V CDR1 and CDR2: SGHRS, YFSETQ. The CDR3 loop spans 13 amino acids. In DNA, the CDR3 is TGCGCCAGCAGCCTACCCCACGGAGATACGCAGTATTTT. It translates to CASSLPHGDTQYF. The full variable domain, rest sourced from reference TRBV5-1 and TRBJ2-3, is KAGVTQTPRYLIKTRGQQVTLSCSPISGHRSVSWYQQTPGQGLQFLFEYFSETQRNKGNFPGRFSGRQFSNSRSEMNVSTLELGDSALYLCASSLPHGDTQYFGPGTRLTVL.

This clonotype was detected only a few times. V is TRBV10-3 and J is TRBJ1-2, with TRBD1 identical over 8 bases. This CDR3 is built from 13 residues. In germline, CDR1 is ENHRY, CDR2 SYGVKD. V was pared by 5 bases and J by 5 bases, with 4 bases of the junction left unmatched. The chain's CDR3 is CAISTGGRYGYTF. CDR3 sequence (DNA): TGTGCCATCAGTACAGGGGGGAGGTATGGCTACACCTTC.

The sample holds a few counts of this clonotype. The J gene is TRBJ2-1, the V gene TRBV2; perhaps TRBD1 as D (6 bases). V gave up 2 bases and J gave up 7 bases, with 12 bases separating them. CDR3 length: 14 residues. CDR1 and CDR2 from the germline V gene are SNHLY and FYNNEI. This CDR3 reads CASSEMGQINEQFF. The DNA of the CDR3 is TGTGCCAGCAGTGAAATGGGACAAATTAATGAGCAGTTCTTC.

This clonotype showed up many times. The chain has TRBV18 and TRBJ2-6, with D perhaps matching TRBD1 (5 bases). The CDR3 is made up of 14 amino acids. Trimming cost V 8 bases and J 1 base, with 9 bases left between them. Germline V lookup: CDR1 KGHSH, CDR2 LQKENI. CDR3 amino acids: CASSPGSGANVLTF. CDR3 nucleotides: TGTGCCAGCAGTCCAGGGTCTGGGGCCAACGTCCTGACTTTC.

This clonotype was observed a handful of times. The CDR3 region is CASSDGQGYEQYF. The CDR3 DNA sequence: TGTGCCAGCAGCGACGGACAGGGATACGAGCAGTACTTC. The chain is built from TRBV7-3 and TRBJ2-1, with 8 bases fitting TRBD1. TRBJ2-7 matches the DNA end more closely, so the J call is doubtful. This CDR3 contains 13 residues. Germline-derived CDR1 and CDR2 are SGHTA and FQGTGA.

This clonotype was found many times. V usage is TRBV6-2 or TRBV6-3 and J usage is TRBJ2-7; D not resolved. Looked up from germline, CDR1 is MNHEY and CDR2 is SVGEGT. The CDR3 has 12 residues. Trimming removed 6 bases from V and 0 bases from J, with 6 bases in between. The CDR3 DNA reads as TGTGCCAGCAGCCGGAGCTCCTACGAGCAGTACTTC. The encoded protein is CASSRSSYEQYF.

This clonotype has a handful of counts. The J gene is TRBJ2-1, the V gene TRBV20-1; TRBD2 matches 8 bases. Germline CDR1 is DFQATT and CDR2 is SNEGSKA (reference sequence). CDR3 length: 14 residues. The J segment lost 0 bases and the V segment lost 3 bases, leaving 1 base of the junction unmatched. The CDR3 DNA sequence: TGCAGTGCTAGCGGGGGGGCCTCCTACAATGAGCAGTTCTTC. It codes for CSASGGASYNEQFF.

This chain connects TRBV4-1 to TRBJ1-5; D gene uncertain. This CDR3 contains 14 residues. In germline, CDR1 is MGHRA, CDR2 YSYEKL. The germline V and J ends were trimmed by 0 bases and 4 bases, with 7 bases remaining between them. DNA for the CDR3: TGCGCCAGCAGCCAAGAGAGAGGGAATCAGCCCCAGCATTTT. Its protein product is CASSQERGNQPQHF.

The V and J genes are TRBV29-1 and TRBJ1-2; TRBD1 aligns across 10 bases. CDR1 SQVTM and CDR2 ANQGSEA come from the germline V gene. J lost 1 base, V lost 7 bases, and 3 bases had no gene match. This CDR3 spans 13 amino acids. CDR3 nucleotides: TGCAGCGCTGACAGGGGGCTTAACTATGGCTACACCTTC. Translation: CSADRGLNYGYTF.

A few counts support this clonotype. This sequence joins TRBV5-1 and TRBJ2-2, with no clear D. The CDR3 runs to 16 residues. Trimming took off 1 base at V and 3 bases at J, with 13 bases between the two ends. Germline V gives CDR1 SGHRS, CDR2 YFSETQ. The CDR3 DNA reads TGCGCCAGCAGCTTGTCAATACTACCAGACACCGGGGAGCTGTTTTTT. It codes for CASSLSILPDTGELFF.

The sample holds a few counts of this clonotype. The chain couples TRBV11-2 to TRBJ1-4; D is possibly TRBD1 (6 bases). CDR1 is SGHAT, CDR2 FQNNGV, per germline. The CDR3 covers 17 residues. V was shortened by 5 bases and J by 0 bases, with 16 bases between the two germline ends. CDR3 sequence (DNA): TGTGCCAGCAGCATGTGGACAGTCATTGCAACTAATGAAAAACTGTTTTTT. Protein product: CASSMWTVIATNEKLFF.